Listed below are T cell receptor beta chains from one sample, sequenced in a study of blood T cell repertoires in COVID-19. Repertoires were generated with immunoSEQ multiplex PCR, while TCRdb's copy carries only in-frame clones and drops some. The sample carries under 350,000 clones, about 88% recorded once. Sequencing was done on a sample of peripheral blood. Source of these receptors: a man younger than 35 with active or convalescent COVID-19. The conserved cysteine and the conserved F or W are not part of the CDR3 here. Fields, in order: CDR3 protein, D gene, V gene. A D gene is named only where the DNA matches it firmly.

CDR3 protein: ASSSDRVRY; D gene: TRBD1; V gene: TRBV7-2
CDR3 protein: ASSLSRRRNSPLH; D gene: -; V gene: TRBV5-7
CDR3 protein: ASSLGSHGYT; D gene: -; V gene: TRBV13
CDR3 protein: ASSSGALSPLH; D gene: -; V gene: TRBV6-5
CDR3 protein: ASSFGQGRMNTEAF; D gene: TRBD1; V gene: TRBV5-1
CDR3 protein: ASSLGTGGSYGYT; D gene: TRBD1; V gene: TRBV14
CDR3 protein: ATSDPGQGYTGELF; D gene: TRBD1; V gene: TRBV24-1
CDR3 protein: ASSTSSGQGNEKLF; D gene: TRBD1; V gene: TRBV19
CDR3 protein: AWTRGRNTGELF; D gene: -; V gene: TRBV30
CDR3 protein: ASSARSGEDYEQY; D gene: TRBD2; V gene: TRBV19
CDR3 protein: ASRLVHSFHEEQF; D gene: -; V gene: TRBV12-2
CDR3 protein: ASSSDRDRDTGELF; D gene: TRBD1; V gene: TRBV19
CDR3 protein: ASSEGQTEAF; D gene: -; V gene: TRBV2
CDR3 protein: ASSNQGPNYGYT; D gene: -; V gene: TRBV5-1
CDR3 protein: ASARGRSGQGAFEQY; D gene: TRBD1; V gene: TRBV12-5
CDR3 protein: ASSPRQGEINGYT; D gene: TRBD1; V gene: TRBV23-1
CDR3 protein: ASIGGNYNEQF; D gene: -; V gene: TRBV6-5
CDR3 protein: ASSNRDRRGYGYT; D gene: TRBD1; V gene: TRBV7-2
CDR3 protein: ASSTGQVHQPQH; D gene: TRBD1; V gene: TRBV28
CDR3 protein: ASSVGASGVPYNEQF; D gene: TRBD2; V gene: TRBV9